This T cell receptor beta chain was obtained from a study of graft-versus-host responses after intestinal transplantation (dated by TCRdb to the early 2020s). Describing the broader study: Multivisceral, liver-intestinal, or isolated intestinal transplants were received by the recipients. To identify alloreactive clones, pre-transplant mixed lymphocyte reaction products were sequenced and then compared with unstimulated pre-transplant donor and recipient T cells. A peak of at least 4% donor T cells among recipient peripheral blood mononuclear cells was the definition used for donor T cell macrochimerism. Instead of going to the commercial service, samples from a few later patients were sequenced in-house on an Illumina MiSeq and processed with MiXCR. A cohort of roughly 25 intestinal transplant recipients, including one retransplant, was enrolled, and a few patients lacking pretransplant specimens were excluded. All recipients received anti-thymocyte globulin induction followed by maintenance tacrolimus and steroids for around three years. Bulk TCR-beta CDR3 sequencing was used to track graft-versus-host and host-versus-graft alloreactive T cell clones in the graft, circulation and bone marrow after intestinal transplantation.

Dithiothreitol, EDTA incubations and collagenase D digestion were used to isolate intraepithelial and lamina propria lymphocytes from graft specimens. Bulk TCR-beta sequencing was performed on serial intestinal graft biopsy specimens collected as late as 600 days after transplant. The full study reports these points: Conclusions were limited by the relatively low number and heterogeneity of intestinal transplant patients. Early after transplant, peak levels of circulating GvH clones were associated with declines in HvG clones. In patients with donor T cell macrochimerism, the allografts had high GvH to HvG T cell clonal ratios. GvH clones were detected in recipient bone marrow, and some of these GvH clones were observed earlier in ileal mucosa or blood, consistent with an intestinal mucosal origin.

Including cysteine and phenylalanine, the CDR3 has 13 amino acids. Here the CDR3 DNA is all that survives: 39 bases in frame from base 1. The germline V gene (reference sequence) specifies LNHDA as CDR1 and SQIVND as CDR2. Trimming leaves V shorter by 10 bases and J shorter by 3 bases, with the junction holding 7 bases beyond the gene matches. The library was made by the immunoSEQ multiplex PCR assay. High-throughput TCR-beta CDR3 sequencing of genomic DNA from most patients was performed by Adaptive Biotechnologies. On the authors' methods: TCR sequencing data were retrieved from Adaptive's ImmunoSEQ software for 15 to 20 patients, whereas three other patients were processed with MiXCR and VDJtools. CDR3 nucleotide sequences shared between donor and recipient were removed because their origin could not be assigned. Alloreactive clones required at least 2-fold expansion over unstimulated cells and minimum CFSE-low frequency of 0.002% (template counts) or 0.001% (read counts). Clones detected in sequenced pre-transplant spleen, lymph node, or MLR CFSE-low populations of the donor or recipient were defined as mappable. The cumulative frequency of alloreactive clones was calculated as a percentage of all sequences, weighted by copy number. The clones in this table, taken by TCRdb from immuneACCESS, are in-frame only. Not every clone is retained; where verified, under half of the shortfall comes from an unresolved V gene, and the cause of the rest is unknown. V, J and clone size reflect that table, while D and trimming were determined from the DNA. This sample is represented by 29,000 or so clones; about 80% of them were singletons. Together, the top ten hold around 2.9% of the sample.

A remark on this clone: Its antigen remains undetermined. Nothing much larger sits one base from this clone, and base qualities are not available.

This TCR was recovered from a human patient who received an intestinal transplant, so some T cells may come from the graft donor. Rearrangement joined TRBV19 to TRBJ1-1; TRBD1 lines up with 8 middle nucleotides. The source material was ileum tissue, sampled 98 days after intestinal transplantation. The nucleotides are TGTGCCACCGCAGGGACAGGATACACTGAAGCTTTCTTT. Its amino acids are CATAGTGYTEAFF.